A selection of T cell receptor beta chains follows, all from one sample in a study of cytotoxic CD8 clonotypes in ibrutinib-treated CLL. Profiling relied on immunoSEQ multiplex PCR, and the TCRdb table lists in-frame clones only, not all of them. This sample has about 270,000 clones, with approximately 76% found just once. The specimen was PBMCs, collected at disease progression, from a patient treated with ibrutinib. The source of these receptors is a human donor with chronic lymphocytic leukemia. The CDR3 runs from the conserved cysteine through the conserved F or W. The order of the fields is J gene, clone size, D gene, V gene, CDR3 DNA, CDR3 protein. A D gene is named only where the DNA matches it firmly. For some rows the clone size is stated as once, few or many, or as a class when expanded; others skip it.

J: TRBJ2-7
size: .
D: .
V: TRBV5-1
DNA: TGCGCCAGCAGCAGGGGACTCCACGAGCAGTACTTC
CDR3: CASSRGLHEQYF

J: TRBJ1-1
size: .
D: .
V: TRBV5-1
DNA: TGCGCCAGCAGCTTGGATCTTCGGGAGTCCCCGAACACTGAAGCTTTCTTT
CDR3: CASSLDLRESPNTEAFF

J: TRBJ2-7
size: .
D: .
V: TRBV7-6
DNA: TGTGCCAGCAGCTTAGACAGGACCTACGAGCAGTACTTC
CDR3: CASSLDRTYEQYF

J: TRBJ2-5
size: .
D: .
V: TRBV7-9
DNA: TGTGCCAGCAGCTCCGTTGGGGGGGCGGAGACCCAGTACTTC
CDR3: CASSSVGGAETQYF

J: TRBJ2-1
size: .
D: TRBD2
V: TRBV11-2
DNA: TGTGCCAGCCACCTAGCGGGGGCGTACAATGAGCAGTTCTTC
CDR3: CASHLAGAYNEQFF

J: TRBJ2-7
size: few
D: .
V: TRBV2
DNA: TGTGCCAGCAGTGGACAGCCCTACGAGCAGTACTTC
CDR3: CASSGQPYEQYF

J: TRBJ1-2
size: .
D: TRBD1
V: TRBV29-1
DNA: TGCAGCGTTGCACTCCTCAGGGGGGGCTACACCTTC
CDR3: CSVALLRGGYTF

J: TRBJ1-2
size: few
D: .
V: TRBV11-3
DNA: TGTGCCAGCAGCTTAGAGGTGTCGGGGGACGCACGTGGCTACACCTTC
CDR3: CASSLEVSGDARGYTF

J: TRBJ1-4
size: once
D: .
V: TRBV29-1
DNA: TGCAGCGCCCAGTCGGGGGGGGGTGAAAAACTGTTTTTT
CDR3: CSAQSGGGEKLFF

J: TRBJ2-2
size: .
D: TRBD1
V: TRBV29-1
DNA: TGCAGCGCTGGACAGGCGAACACCGGGGAGCTGTTTTTT
CDR3: CSAGQANTGELFF

J: TRBJ2-1
size: once
D: .
V: TRBV11-2
DNA: TGTGCCAGCAGCTTAGCTTTTGGACCAAACAATGAGCAGTTCTTC
CDR3: CASSLAFGPNNEQFF

J: TRBJ1-6
size: once
D: .
V: TRBV6-1
DNA: TGTGCCAGCAGGGGGGGGTCCTATAATTCACCCCTCCACTTT
CDR3: CASRGGSYNSPLHF

J: TRBJ2-3
size: few
D: .
V: TRBV29-1
DNA: TGCAGCGTTAGGGCTCCTAGCACAGATACGCAGTATTTT
CDR3: CSVRAPSTDTQYF

J: TRBJ1-5
size: .
D: TRBD1
V: TRBV4-2
DNA: TGTGCCAGCAGCCAAGACCGGACAGGGAGGCATCAGCCCCAGCATTTT
CDR3: CASSQDRTGRHQPQHF

J: TRBJ2-1
size: .
D: .
V: TRBV11-2
DNA: TGTGCCAGCAGCTTGGCCACTGAGCAGTTCTTC
CDR3: CASSLATEQFF

J: TRBJ2-5
size: .
D: TRBD2
V: TRBV7-9
DNA: TGTGCCAGCAGCAAGGGACTAGCGGGAGGAGAGACCCAGTACTTC
CDR3: CASSKGLAGGETQYF

J: TRBJ2-7
size: once
D: .
V: TRBV11-2
DNA: TGTGCCAGCAGCCGCACTCACGATTACGAGCAGTACTTC
CDR3: CASSRTHDYEQYF

J: TRBJ2-5
size: .
D: .
V: TRBV14
DNA: TGTGCCAGCAGCCAAGTCCGTGGGAGAGAGACCCAGTACTTC
CDR3: CASSQVRGRETQYF

J: TRBJ2-1
size: .
D: .
V: TRBV29-1
DNA: TGCAGCGTTGATAAGGAAGGGAGCAATGAGCAGTTCTTC
CDR3: CSVDKEGSNEQFF

J: TRBJ1-3
size: once
D: TRBD1
V: TRBV25-1
DNA: TGTGCCAGCAGTGAGAGTGGTTGGGACAGGACTGGAAACACCATATATTTT
CDR3: CASSESGWDRTGNTIYF

J: TRBJ1-1
size: .
D: .
V: TRBV2
DNA: TGTGCCAGCAGAGAGGAGGGAGCTGAAGCTTTCTTT
CDR3: CASREEGAEAFF

J: TRBJ2-3
size: .
D: .
V: TRBV13
DNA: TGTGCCAGCAGCCCTAGGTGGGGTACCCAAACAGATACGCAGTATTTT
CDR3: CASSPRWGTQTDTQYF